This T cell receptor (beta chain) originates from a study of blood T cell repertoires in COVID-19. Study-level background: The study drew acute and convalescent COVID-19 samples from the United States, Italy and Spain. PBMCs, B-cell-depleted T cells, or T cells were the source of the cDNA or gDNA that made up the material.

Study processing details: How many nucleated cells were present was estimated from reference gene primer amplification. Assay: immunoSEQ multiplex PCR; the TCRdb copy retains only in-frame clones and omits some. V and J calls plus clone size are reproduced from that table; the DNA served to infer D and trimming. The table shows 250,000 to 300,000 clones, with 86% occurring only once. This CDR3 is built from 11 residues. Germline V gene lookup returns CDR1 DFQATT and CDR2 SNEGSKA (reference sequence). Trimming stripped 5 bases from V and 10 bases from J, with 13 bases between. This receptor was obtained from a woman in her 30s with active or convalescent COVID-19. The specimen was peripheral blood. The V and J genes are TRBV20-1 and TRBJ2-3, with D perhaps TRBD1 (6 bases). This CDR3 is CSASHEGAQYF. CDR3 in DNA: TGCAGTGCTTCCCACGAGGGGGCGCAGTATTTT.